A selection of T cell receptor beta chains follows, all from one sample in a study of T-cell reconstitution after alpha-beta-depleted transplantation in children. Each CDR3 protein gets one entry after TCRdb re-called the PCR reads with MiXCR. In the table there are about a million distinct CDR3 sequences, roughly 29% of which are singletons. Sequenced material: PBMCs, mostly from graft donor cells, taken 360 days after TCRalphabeta/CD19-depleted stem cell transplant. All receptors come from a boy under two years old who had a stem cell transplant for SCID, so the T cells may come from the graft donor. CDR3s include the opening cysteine and the closing phenylalanine or tryptophan. Each record gives: J gene, D gene, V gene, clone size, CDR3 length, CDR3 DNA, CDR3 protein. A D gene is named only where the DNA matches it firmly. Expanded clones are given a class, and other clones once, few, many or no size at all.

TRBJ2-2 . TRBV12-3/TRBV12-4 . 16 TGTGCCAGCAGTTTAGCCCCGGGTCCAGACACCGGGGAGCTGTTTTTT CASSLAPGPDTGELFF
TRBJ2-5 TRBD2 TRBV24-1 many 16 TGTGCCACCAGTGATAGTCCCAGCGGGGGAAAAGAGACCCAGTACTTC CATSDSPSGGKETQYF
TRBJ2-5 . TRBV9 . 14 TGTGCCAGCAGCGCCGGGACCCAAAGGGAGACCCAGTACTTC CASSAGTQRETQYF
TRBJ2-3 TRBD2 TRBV4-2 . 16 TGTGCCAGCAGCCAAGGAGGACTAGAGGTAACAGATACGCAGTATTTT CASSQGGLEVTDTQYF
TRBJ2-3 TRBD2 TRBV5-5 . 18 TGTGCCAGCAGCATTCTTCTAGCGGGGGGGCCGAGGACAGATACGCAGTATTTT CASSILLAGGPRTDTQYF
TRBJ2-1 TRBD2 TRBV10-3 few 11 TGTGCCATGGGGGGGGAGGATGAGCAGTTCTTC CAMGGEDEQFF
TRBJ2-7 . TRBV11-1 . 18 TGTGCCAGCAGCTTGGGGAGTATCGCCGGGACAACTGACTACGAGCAGTACTTC CASSLGSIAGTTDYEQYF
TRBJ2-5 TRBD2 TRBV19 . 14 TGTGCCAGCAGACGGAGCGGGGTGTCGGAGACCCAGTACTTC CASRRSGVSETQYF
TRBJ2-4 . TRBV20-1 . 15 TGCAGTGCTAGAGATACGGGGTCGTCCAAAAACATTCAGTACTTC CSARDTGSSKNIQYF
TRBJ1-6 TRBD1 TRBV9 . 16 TGTGCCAGCAGCGTAGGGGACAGGGGGTTTAATTCACCCCTCCACTTT CASSVGDRGFNSPLHF
TRBJ2-7 TRBD2 TRBV25-1 . 16 TGTGCCAGCAGTGAATATACATCCGGGGGGTCCTACGAGCAGTACTTC CASSEYTSGGSYEQYF
TRBJ1-5 TRBD1 TRBV12-3/TRBV12-4 few 15 TGTGCCAGCAGTTTTACAGGGGGCAGCAATCAGCCCCAGCATTTT CASSFTGGSNQPQHF
TRBJ2-5 . TRBV3-1 few 13 TGTGCCAGCAGCCAAGATCAGCCTCCCCCCCAGTACTTC CASSQDQPPPQYF
TRBJ2-1 . TRBV2 . 14 TGTGCCAGCAGATTAACCATCTCCTACAATGAGCAGTTCTTC CASRLTISYNEQFF
TRBJ2-2 . TRBV7-9 many 13 TGTGCCAGCAGCTTAGAGAGGACCGGGGAGCTGTTTTTT CASSLERTGELFF
TRBJ2-1 . TRBV20-1 . 13 TGCAGTGCTAGGGACTCGGGCTACAATGAGCAGTTCTTC CSARDSGYNEQFF
TRBJ2-7 TRBD2 TRBV7-9 . 15 TGTGCCAGCCTTGACGGACTAGCGGGAACCTACGAGCAGTACTTC CASLDGLAGTYEQYF
TRBJ2-7 . TRBV28 . 15 TGTGCCAGCAGTTTTAGACGCAGGGTGGGGTACGAGCAGTACTTC CASSFRRRVGYEQYF
TRBJ2-7 . TRBV19 few 14 TGTGCCAGTAGTAAGAGGGATCCCCCCTACGAGCAGTACTTC CASSKRDPPYEQYF
TRBJ2-7 . TRBV28 . 15 TGTGCCAGCAGTTTTTGGCCATCCCAAGGGTACGAGCAGTACTTC CASSFWPSQGYEQYF
TRBJ1-2 . TRBV19 . 15 TGTGCCAGTACCCCCACGGCGGACTCTAACTATGGCTGCACCTTC CASTPTADSNYGCTF
TRBJ2-7 . TRBV20-1 few 14 . CSARDWAPGTGDYF
TRBJ2-5 . TRBV30 few 13 TGTGCCTGCTCGGGACTGGGGCGAGGGACCCAGTACTTC CACSGLGRGTQYF
TRBJ1-5 . TRBV9 few 15 TGTGCCAGCAGCGTAGAGGGGGGCTACAATCAGCCCCAGCATTTT CASSVEGGYNQPQHF
TRBJ2-7 . TRBV4-3 few 17 TGCGCCAGCAGCCAAGAGGTCGGGCCCCGATCGGGATACGAGCAGTACTTC CASSQEVGPRSGYEQYF
TRBJ2-2 . TRBV4-2 few 17 TGTGCCAGCAGCCAAGATAGCGTGAGGCCGAACACCGGGGAGCTGTTTTTT CASSQDSVRPNTGELFF
TRBJ2-3 . TRBV4-3 . 15 TGCGCCAGCAGCCAAGATCGGACTTATACAGATACGCAGTATTTT CASSQDRTYTDTQYF
TRBJ2-3 TRBD2 TRBV20-1 . 14 TGCAGTGGACCCCTTAGCGGGGGGCCTGATACGCAGTATTTT CSGPLSGGPDTQYF
TRBJ2-7 TRBD1 TRBV2 . 13 TGTGCCAGCAGTGGACAGGGGAAGTACGAGCAGTACTTC CASSGQGKYEQYF
TRBJ2-7 TRBD1 TRBV27 . 14 TGTGCCAGCAGTCCCGACAGGGTTTACCACGAGCAGTACTTC CASSPDRVYHEQYF
TRBJ1-1 TRBD1 TRBV12-3/TRBV12-4 few 15 TGTGCCAGCAGCCCTACCGGGACAGCGAACACTGAAGCTTTCTTT CASSPTGTANTEAFF
TRBJ2-7 TRBD1 TRBV30 . 14 TGTGCCTGGAACCGACAGGGTGCCTCCTACGAGCAGTACTTC CAWNRQGASYEQYF
TRBJ2-5 TRBD1 TRBV5-1 . 15 TGCGCCAGCAGCTGGGGACAGGGTGTTCGAGAGACCCAGTACTTC CASSWGQGVRETQYF
TRBJ2-7 . TRBV5-6 . 16 TGTGCCAGCAGCTTGGTGGGACGATCCAATGCCTACGAGCAGTACTTC CASSLVGRSNAYEQYF
TRBJ1-4 TRBD1 TRBV6-1 few 15 TGTGCCAGCAGTCCCCGGGACAGGGTTCGGGAAAAACTGTTTTTT CASSPRDRVREKLFF
TRBJ2-4 TRBD2 TRBV10-2 . 18 TGCGCCAGCAGTCCCGGGACTAGCGGGGGGGCCCCCAAAAACATTCAGTACTTC CASSPGTSGGAPKNIQYF
TRBJ2-6 . TRBV29-1 . 17 TGCAGCGTTGAGTGTTTGGGGGAACCCTCTGGGGCCAACGTCCTGACTTTC CSVECLGEPSGANVLTF